This TCR beta chain was sequenced in a study of cytomegalovirus exposure and HLA in healthy donors (dated by TCRdb to the late 2010s). General notes on the study: According to an earlier analysis of around 600 of the donors, 150 million to 200 million T cells yielded approximately 120 million unique TCR beta sequences and around 300 Gb of sequence data. An early release covering 550 to 700 HLA-typed donors comprised about 290 gigabases of sequencing data and some 79 million unique TCR sequences. The genetic ancestry cluster associated with self-reported Caucasian donors included about four fifths of the roughly 400 genotyped donors. The study aimed to test whether signatures of past pathogen exposure could be identified by cataloging public T cell receptors. The T cell repertoires of 666 subjects were profiled by immunosequencing and related to cytomegalovirus serostatus. Besides the first cohort of around 700 subjects, a separate validation cohort made up of 120 different subjects was used. To predict cytomegalovirus infection status, the study brought together high-throughput TCR immunosequencing, statistical association of individual TCRs with disease status, and machine learning. In a later analysis, previously published TCR beta repertoires from 550 to 750 donors were re-analyzed and high-resolution HLA genotyping was added so that TCR occurrence patterns could be studied. Rather than drawing on any new phenotypic data, the later analysis identified candidate immune exposures from TCR beta sequences and the way those sequences occurred across donors. To decide whether each TCR beta V gene segment behaved as functional or pseudogenic, an earlier analysis of fewer than 750 of the donors relied on high-throughput TCR beta sequencing. Donor age, sex, ethnicity and CMV serostatus were collected together with the repertoire data. In a later genetic analysis, genome-wide SNP genotypes for 398 of the 666 donors were used, and that subset was treated as a discovery cohort. Every discovery cohort repertoire had been produced on one sequencing platform. HLA typing covered class I and class II loci at four-digit resolution. The number of donors typed differed by locus, with about 629-630 for A, B, C, DRB1 and DQB1, around 520 for DQA1, 600 to 610 for DPA1, and some 440 for DPB1. Because of strong linkage in the cohort, 4 to 6 DR-DQ haplotypes were treated as single units for association and clustering. Among 350 to 400 genotyped donors of the cohort, an average of around 240,000 unique TCR beta nucleotide sequences were sequenced per donor, roughly a sixth of them non-productive. What the study reported, not specific to this receptor: Most TCR sequences were observed very rarely across donors, whereas some public TCRs were present in many individuals. A later analysis reported that several top co-occurrence clusters appeared linked to parvovirus B19, influenza, CMV and Epstein-Barr virus. In a later analysis, the rate of TCR association differed among HLA loci, with DRB1 alleles having the most associated TCRs and HLA-C alleles having the fewest. The earlier analysis of 587 of the donors excluded some 15 rarely observed V segments, including chromosome 9 orphons, because counts were too low. In a later analysis, HLA-associated TCR beta chains were found to be more clonally expanded and to have lower generation probabilities than equally common non-associated chains. An association between a missense DCLRE1C variant and V-gene and J-gene trimming of TCR beta chains was found in a later genetic analysis and replicated in an independent cohort. A later analysis found that most CMV-associated TCR beta chains appeared HLA-restricted, with HLA associations seemingly driven largely by CMV exposure. Presence/absence analyses assumed roughly uniform sequencing depth across donors, an assumption that may not hold. A cluster of highly shared sequence variants was judged likely to be a technical artifact of the sequencing pipeline. The study gave a list of around 170 TCR beta chains associated with cytomegalovirus. In a later genetic analysis, fewer N-insertions in productive TCRs were reported among donors in an Asian-associated ancestry cluster than the 666-donor mean. The authors suggested that the approach could potentially be generalized to other disease states and immunological phenotypes. Linkage disequilibrium might explain the correlated functional status among segregating V segments, but an unknown experimental factor could not be ruled out. The only immune exposure information available for the cohort was CMV serostatus. Specific HLA alleles were associated with 16,951 TCR beta sequences at a false discovery rate of 0.05 in a later analysis. The cohort was sequenced for TCR beta chains only, and without alpha or paired-chain data the features that could be detected were limited. In an earlier analysis of more than 500 of the donors, most TCR beta V segments appeared in productive rearrangements about 87% or about 30% of the time, broadly matching IMGT annotations. Strong co-occurrence of HLA alleles, especially DR and DQ, made assigning TCR associations to individual alleles difficult. Three of the identified cytomegalovirus-associated TCR beta chains were confirmed in vitro to be specific for cytomegalovirus antigens. Because HLA typing was unavailable for some donors at each locus, only the typed subset was used in association tests. Because the 87-base-pair reads could not distinguish some IMGT-functional V segments, including TRBV6-2 and TRBV6-3, those segments were excluded. A further reported finding was that TCR beta sequences accurately predicted the HLA-A and HLA-B alleles for most subjects in the first cohort. The classifier was reported to diagnose cytomegalovirus status with high specificity and sensitivity in both the original cohort and the validation cohort.

In total, approximately 700 healthy bone marrow donors made up the cohort. All cohort members were sampled while nominally healthy, although unrecorded immune exposures were likely present. The donor was CMV seropositive and belonged to the group of 250 to 300 seropositive cohort members. A peripheral blood sample was collected from each donor, and TCR beta sequencing was performed on peripheral blood mononuclear cells. The Qiagen DNeasy Blood Extraction Kit was used to extract genomic DNA from the blood cell samples. Notes on this clone: Its antigen has not been determined. No base quality values were provided; no much bigger clone lies one nucleotide off.

Receptor libraries were prepared by the immunoSEQ multiplex PCR assay. For the multiplex PCR, a mixture combining 60 forward primers for TCR Vbeta segments and 13 reverse primers for TCR Jbeta segments was used. A multiplex PCR assay on genomic DNA amplified the CDR3 region of rearranged TCR beta genes. Amplified TCR beta libraries were sequenced as 87-base-pair reads on the Illumina HiSeq System. In the paper's pipeline: A later analysis counted approximately 74 million unique TCR beta chains across the 690 or so repertoires, and around 9.9 million of these chains were shared by at least two donors. To remove PCR and sequencing errors, raw reads were error-corrected and collapsed into unique sequences using a nearest-neighbor algorithm that merged closely related sequences. V, D and J gene segments were assigned by aligning CDR3 sequences to IMGT reference sequences. Each retained sequence needed at least a six-nucleotide match to both a V gene segment and a J gene segment. Rearrangements were classified as productive when the CDR3 lacked stop codons and remained in frame with V and J, and all other rearrangements were classified as non-productive. CDR3 was defined by IMGT convention, running from the second conserved V-encoded cysteine to the conserved J-encoded phenylalanine. In an earlier analysis of approximately 590 of the donors, sequences lacking an unambiguous match to a single V gene segment were excluded. An earlier analysis of fewer than 650 of the donors classified V segments as functional when productive rearrangements were above 56.7% and as segregating when the standard deviation between donors was above 5%. A statistical classification framework was built for diagnosing cytomegalovirus status from the catalog of TCR beta chain sequences. V and J gene assignment, in a later analysis, came from comparing TCR nucleotide sequences with IMGT/GENE-DB human TR gene sequences. The TCRdist pipeline was used in a later analysis to assign CDR3 sequences and most-parsimonious VDJ recombination scenarios. In a later analysis, each TCR beta chain was defined by its CDR3 amino acid sequence together with its V-gene family, and reads without a unique V-gene family were excluded. In a later analysis, 450 to 600 highly shared, low-generation-probability nucleotide sequences were removed to address suspected cross-contamination and a sequencing artifact. A later analysis calculated a clonal expansion index for each public chain from normalized within-repertoire ranks of inferred template counts. A later analysis computed generation probabilities with a VDJ recombination model fitted to out-of-frame rearrangements, and checked the results against IGoR. A later analysis scored TCR-TCR, TCR-HLA and TCR-CMV co-occurrence with hypergeometric tests, applying a repertoire-size bias correction to TCR pairs. To estimate false discovery rates, a later analysis permuted the HLA or CMV assignments 20 times. In a later analysis, co-occurring TCRs were grouped using DBSCAN, with TCRdist sequence similarity added in when clustering inside HLA-allele-positive subsets. For co-occurrence clustering, repertoires with fewer than 30,000 or more than 120,000 public chains were excluded, along with a handful of repertoires with anomalous nucleotide sharing. The table comes from immuneACCESS by way of TCRdb, which keeps in-frame sequences with V and J called. Part of the clones is missing from these tables; in studies checked, under half for an unresolved V gene and the rest for unknown reasons. V and J calls and clone size are as listed in that table; D and trimming were resolved from the DNA. Across this sample there are more than 100,000 clones, with around 77% seen only once. The ten top clones hold about 4.1% of the sample.

For this chain, trimming is 2 bases at the V end and 6 bases at the J end, and the number of junction bases without a gene match is 6. The CDR3 has 14 amino acids, counting the end cysteine and phenylalanine. Here the CDR3 DNA is all that survives: 42 bases in frame from base 1. The germline V gene gives CDR1 as MNHNS and CDR2 as SASEGT. This receptor was identified in a man aged 45 to 65 in good health and CMV-seropositive. The specimen was PBMCs. The receptor chain draws on TRBV6-1 and TRBJ2-5, with 7 bases matching TRBD2. Read as DNA, the sequence is TGTGCCAGCAGTGAAAGTCCCGGGAGGAAGACCCAGTACTTC. Translated, it gives CASSESPGRKTQYF.